What follows are 20 T cell receptor beta chains derived from one specimen sequenced in a study of CD8 T cells in ankylosing spondylitis. Study results and caveats: Characteristic of ankylosing spondylitis blood, it appeared, was a TCR beta motif comprising roughly eight highly homologous variants.

TCRdb fed the 5' RACE reads into MiXCR, producing one record per CDR3 protein. The sample includes around 430,000 distinct CDR3 sequences, 17% of them seen just once. No antigen is known for these receptors. Sequenced: blood, either unsorted or a sorted T cell fraction (not recorded which). Receptor source: a male donor with ankylosing spondylitis.

This clonotype has a handful of counts. Here the CDR3 DNA reads TGTGCCAGCAGCCAAGAGGGCAGTAATTCACCCCTCCACTTT. It translates to CASSQEGSNSPLHF. The rearrangement uses TRBV3-1 and TRBJ1-6; the D is unclear. Germline V gives CDR1 LGHDT, CDR2 YNNKEL (reference sequence). V lost 0 bases, J lost 6 bases, and 6 bases lay in between. The length of the CDR3 is 14 residues.

CDR3 coding DNA: TGTGCCAGCAGCTTAGAAGCGGGAGACCTCTGGGAGCAGTACTTC. Amino acids: CASSLEAGDLWEQYF. The rearrangement joins TRBV11-2 to TRBJ2-7; TRBD2 agrees at 8 bases. The CDR3 contains 15 residues. Trimming cost V 0 bases and J 7 bases; bases outside gene matches: 8. Germline CDR1 SGHAT, CDR2 FQNNGV.

This clonotype was detected only a few times. This chain connects TRBV3-1 to TRBJ2-7; tentatively, D is TRBD1 or TRBD2 (5 bases each). V was clipped by 1 base and J by 2 bases, with 12 bases between them. This CDR3 contains 15 residues. Germline V gene data show CDR1 as LGHDT and CDR2 as YNNKEL (reference sequence). The CDR3 is CASSQAGASPYEQYF. The CDR3 region has the DNA TGTGCCAGCAGCCAAGCCGGGGCTTCCCCCTACGAGCAGTACTTC.

This clonotype was detected only a few times. This chain joins TRBV27 and TRBJ1-6; D is unresolved. Per the germline V gene, CDR1 is MNHEY and CDR2 is SMNVEV (reference sequence). The CDR3 totals 13 residues. The V gene lost 8 bases and the J gene lost 3 bases, with 8 bases spanning the gap. The DNA of the CDR3 is TGTGCCAGCGCTTGGGGCTATAATTCACCCCTCCACTTT. Its translation is CASAWGYNSPLHF.

This clonotype was counted a few times. The J gene is TRBJ2-2, the V gene TRBV30; 7 bases line up with TRBD1. Trimming at V came to 5 bases and at J to 6 bases, leaving 3 bases not matched to a gene. The CDR3 consists of 12 residues. Germline CDR1 reads GTSNPN; CDR2 reads SVGIG (reference sequence). CDR3 sequence: CAWFQGAGELFF. CDR3 nucleotides: TGTGCCTGGTTCCAGGGGGCCGGGGAGCTGTTTTTT.

This clonotype has a handful of counts. This rearrangement joins TRBV20-1 to TRBJ1-4; D uncertain. V was cut by 0 bases and J by 0 bases, with 5 bases left in between. CDR1 is DFQATT and CDR2 is SNEGSKA in the germline V gene (reference sequence). This CDR3 region has 14 residues. The CDR3 sequence is CSAREATTNEKLFF. Here the CDR3 DNA reads TGCAGTGCTAGAGAGGCTACAACTAATGAAAAACTGTTTTTT.

The genes are TRBV5-1 and TRBJ2-3; no clear D. The CDR3 covers 15 residues. Germline-derived CDR1 and CDR2 are SGHRS and YFSETQ. Trimming stripped 0 bases from V and 3 bases from J, with 11 bases between. The CDR3 is CASSLAVGSTDTQYF. The CDR3 nucleotides read TGCGCCAGCAGCTTGGCCGTCGGGTCAACAGATACGCAGTATTTT.

The genes are TRBV20-1 and TRBJ2-3; D remains unclear. CDR3 length: 12 amino acids. CDR1 DFQATT and CDR2 SNEGSKA come from the germline V gene (reference sequence). V gave up 3 bases and J gave up 6 bases, with 10 bases separating them. CDR3 sequence (DNA): TGCAGTGCTAGGGAAACAGTGGATACGCAGTATTTT. Translated, it gives CSARETVDTQYF.

This CDR3 is CSVGAASSYEQYF. The CDR3 DNA follows: TGCAGCGTTGGAGCGGCCAGCTCCTACGAGCAGTACTTC. V and J are TRBV29-1 and TRBJ2-7; D perhaps matches TRBD2 (5 bases). V gave up 4 bases and J gave up 0 bases, with 10 bases separating them. Germline V gene data show CDR1 as SQVTM and CDR2 as ANQGSEA. CDR3 length equals 13 residues.

This clonotype was counted many times. V gene TRBV20-1 combines with J gene TRBJ1-4; 11 positions match TRBD1. Looked up from germline, CDR1 is DFQATT and CDR2 is SNEGSKA (reference sequence). This CDR3 region has 13 residues. Losses at the gene ends were 6 bases for V and 8 bases for J; bases not matched to a gene: 5. CDR3 in DNA: TGCAGTGCCCCGGGACAGGGGGAGGAAAAACTGTTTTTT. This encodes CSAPGQGEEKLFF.

This clonotype occurred many times. The CDR3 DNA sequence: TGTGCCAGCACTAAGGGGCCCATAGTGGGCAACGAGCAGTACTTC. It is translated as CASTKGPIVGNEQYF. The V and J genes are TRBV12-3 or TRBV12-4 and TRBJ2-7, with a weak D call TRBD1 (5 bases). The CDR3 contains 15 residues. Trimming took off 7 bases at V and 5 bases at J, with 21 bases between the two ends.

In this sample, this clonotype turned up a few times. The chain combines TRBV10-3 with TRBJ1-2, with D tentatively TRBD1 (5 bases). Looked up from germline, CDR1 is ENHRY and CDR2 is SYGVKD. Trimming shortened V by 4 bases and J by 6 bases, and 15 bases separated the two germline ends. The CDR3 is 14 residues long. This chain's CDR3 is CAISAGGPLDGYTF. CDR3 coding DNA: TGTGCCATCAGTGCGGGGGGACCTCTCGATGGCTACACCTTC.

This clonotype has more than one count but fewer than ten. The chain joins TRBV4-1 to TRBJ2-7; TRBD1 matches 9 bases. Looked up from germline, CDR1 is MGHRA and CDR2 is YSYEKL. The CDR3 is 15 amino acids. Unmatched junction bases numbered 9, after V lost 4 bases and J lost 5 bases. As DNA, the CDR3 is TGCGCCAGCAGCCGGACCGGGACAGGGTTTGACGAGCAGTACTTC. It translates to CASSRTGTGFDEQYF.

This clonotype was recorded a few times. J is TRBJ2-7 and V is TRBV28; D could derive from TRBD1 or TRBD2 (5 bases each). This CDR3 has 14 amino acids. CDR1 MDHEN and CDR2 SYDVKM come from the germline V gene. V shed 4 bases and J shed 2 bases, with 12 bases lying between them. CDR3 nucleotide sequence: TGTGCCAGCAGTTCCCCGGGGCCACCCTACGAGCAGTACTTC. This encodes CASSSPGPPYEQYF. Complete variable domain (other parts from reference TRBV28 and TRBJ2-7): DVKVTQSSRYLVKRTGEKVFLECVQDMDHENMFWYRQDPGLGLRLIYFSYDVKMKEKGDIPEGYSVSREKKERFSLILESASTNQTSMYLCASSSPGPPYEQYFGPGTRLTVT.

V is TRBV6-5 and J is TRBJ2-3; D not certain. The CDR3 totals 17 residues. Germline CDR1 reads MNHEY; CDR2 reads SVGAGI. V was shortened by 2 bases and J by 4 bases, with 19 bases between the two germline ends. This chain's CDR3 is CASSYGWAPPSPDTQYF. In DNA form, the CDR3 reads TGTGCCAGCAGTTACGGGTGGGCTCCCCCATCGCCAGATACGCAGTATTTT.

This clonotype turned up a few times. V usage is TRBV5-1 and J usage is TRBJ2-5; 8 bases line up with TRBD1. V lost 3 bases, J lost 5 bases, and 12 bases stayed unmatched. The CDR3 is made up of 16 amino acids. Germline CDR1 SGHRS, CDR2 YFSETQ. This CDR3 reads CASSYDGQGRRETQYF. In DNA, the CDR3 is TGCGCCAGCAGCTACGACGGACAGGGCCGCCGGGAGACCCAGTACTTC. The whole variable domain, filled in from reference TRBV5-1 and TRBJ2-5, reads KAGVTQTPRYLIKTRGQQVTLSCSPISGHRSVSWYQQTPGQGLQFLFEYFSETQRNKGNFPGRFSGRQFSNSRSEMNVSTLELGDSALYLCASSYDGQGRRETQYFGPGTRLLVL.

This rearrangement joins TRBV6-6 to TRBJ2-1; 10 nucleotides match TRBD2. Germline CDR1 MNHNY, CDR2 SVGAGI (reference sequence). The CDR3 length is 12 residues. V was clipped by 7 bases and J by 10 bases; unmatched bases: 4. The CDR3 DNA sequence: TGTGCCAGCACCCTAGCGGGGGCCGAGCAGTTCTTC. Protein sequence: CASTLAGAEQFF.

The chain couples TRBV15 to TRBJ2-1; D call uncertain. Germline V gene sequence: CDR1 LNHNV, CDR2 YYDKDF (reference sequence). The length of the CDR3 is 15 residues. V lost 0 bases, J lost 4 bases, and 10 bases lay in between. The DNA for the CDR3 is TGTGCCACCAGCAGAGATCGCAGAGGATACAATGAGCAGTTCTTC. This encodes CATSRDRRGYNEQFF.

The gene calls are TRBV20-1 and TRBJ1-2; 9 nucleotides align to TRBD1. Germline trimming cut 1 base from V and 6 bases from J; bases unmatched to any gene: 6. The germline V gene encodes CDR1 DFQATT and CDR2 SNEGSKA (reference sequence). The CDR3 runs 14 residues. CDR3 sequence (DNA): TGCAGTGCTAGAGTTGTGGGACAGGGCCATGGCTACACCTTC. Its translation is CSARVVGQGHGYTF.

This clonotype was observed a few times. This chain connects TRBV12-3 or TRBV12-4 to TRBJ2-1, with 9 positions matching TRBD1. There are 15 residues in the CDR3. V was clipped by 5 bases and J by 7 bases; unmatched bases: 9. DNA of the CDR3: TGTGCCAGCAGTCTCGGACAGGGGAGGCGGAATGAGCAGTTCTTC. It is translated as CASSLGQGRRNEQFF.